Reported below is one T cell receptor (beta chain). Its antigen is unidentified. The data are from a study of cytomegalovirus exposure and HLA in healthy donors. Study-level findings and limits: In an earlier analysis, productive rearrangement rates for most beta V segments clustered near 87% or 30%.

PCR primers comprised 60 Vbeta and 13 Jbeta primers. Assay used: immunoSEQ multiplex PCR; TCRdb lists only in-frame clones, some missing. The sample includes a few hundred thousand clones, about 80% seen only once; the top ten take about 0.58%. Specimen: PBMCs. The TCR originated in a woman between 35 and 50 years old in good health and CMV-seronegative.

The CDR3 coding sequence is TGTGCCAGCAGCCCGGGACAGAGCTCCTACGAGCAGTACTTC. It yields the protein CASSPGQSSYEQYF. This rearrangement joins TRBV9 to TRBJ2-7; 7 bases agree with TRBD1. The CDR3 contains 14 residues. V shed 4 bases, J shed 0 bases, and the junction held 4 bases outside the gene matches. Per the germline V gene, CDR1 is SGDLS and CDR2 is YYNGEE.